This TCR beta chain comes out of a study of shared clonotypes between healthy human individuals. Whole-study results and caveats: Blood was the sole source, and tissue repertoires probably differ.

Notes on this clone: Its antigen is still unknown.

CDR1 and CDR2 (germline): MDHEN, SYDVKM. V was pared by 3 bases and J by 0 bases, with 18 bases between. The CDR3 length is 17 residues. Repertoires were generated with immunoSEQ multiplex PCR, while TCRdb's copy carries only in-frame clones and drops some. The table shows millions of clones, with over 85% occurring only once. J is TRBJ2-7 and V is TRBV28; D is possibly TRBD1 (6 bases). The source material was naive CD4+ T cells sorted from blood. Subset of the sample: CD45RA+ positively selected. This receptor was taken from a man between 18 and 29 years old in good health. For the CDR3, the DNA is TGTGCCAGCAGTTTTCCAATGACAGGCGCGAGCTCCTACGAGCAGTACTTC. This gives the protein CASSFPMTGASSYEQYF.